This TCR beta chain was captured by sequencing in a study of blood T cell repertoires in COVID-19. Method: immunoSEQ multiplex PCR; TCRdb's copy keeps in-frame clones and lacks some. The sample yields about 380,000 clones, around 89% seen once. V was pared by 1 base and J by 7 bases, with 4 bases of the junction left unmatched. The CDR3 is made up of 14 amino acids. The germline V gene encodes CDR1 MDHEN and CDR2 SYDVKM. This clonotype originated in a man aged 35 to 55 with acute or convalescent COVID-19. Specimen: peripheral blood. This sequence joins TRBV28 and TRBJ1-5, with TRBD1 identical over 7 bases. CDR3 coding DNA: TGTGCCAGCAGTTTATTGGGACAGCCACAGCCCCAGCATTTT. It encodes CASSLLGQPQPQHF.